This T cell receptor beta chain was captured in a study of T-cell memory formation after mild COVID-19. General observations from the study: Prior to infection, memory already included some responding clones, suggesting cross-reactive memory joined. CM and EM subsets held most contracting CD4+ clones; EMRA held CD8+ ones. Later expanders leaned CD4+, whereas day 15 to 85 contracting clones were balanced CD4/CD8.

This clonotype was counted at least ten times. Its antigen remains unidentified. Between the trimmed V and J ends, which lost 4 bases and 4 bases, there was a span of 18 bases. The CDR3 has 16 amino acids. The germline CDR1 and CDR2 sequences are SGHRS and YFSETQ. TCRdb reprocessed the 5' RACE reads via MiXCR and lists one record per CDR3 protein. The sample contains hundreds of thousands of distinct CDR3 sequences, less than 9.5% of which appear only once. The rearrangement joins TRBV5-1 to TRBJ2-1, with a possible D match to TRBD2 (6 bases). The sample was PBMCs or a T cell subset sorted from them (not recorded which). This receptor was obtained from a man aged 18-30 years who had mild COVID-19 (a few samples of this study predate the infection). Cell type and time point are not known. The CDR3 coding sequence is TGCGCCAGCAGCCCGGGACTCCACTCGTTGTACAATGAGCAGTTCTTC. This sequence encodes CASSPGLHSLYNEQFF.